This is a list of T cell receptor beta chains from one sample in a study of graft-versus-host responses after intestinal transplantation. TCRdb's table, derived via immunoSEQ multiplex PCR, lists solely in-frame clones and lacks some. The sample yields over 15,000 clones, roughly 80% seen once. This specimen consisted of PBMCs, obtained 14 days after transplant. The receptors derive from a human patient who received an intestinal transplant, so some T cells may come from the graft donor. Each CDR3 is given with its conserved first and last residue. A D gene is named only where the DNA matches it firmly. Clone size is shown for a subset of rows, as once, few, many or a class of expanded clone.

v_gene	len	d_gene	abundance	j_gene	CDR3aa	CDR3nt
TRBV2	14	NA	NA	TRBJ1-6	CASIETGGPGLLHF	TGTGCCAGCATAGAGACCGGGGGACCCGGGCTCCTCCACTTT
TRBV27	15	NA	NA	TRBJ1-4	CASSLWEGGGEKLFF	TGTGCCAGCAGTTTATGGGAAGGGGGAGGAGAAAAACTGTTTTTT
TRBV15	14	NA	NA	TRBJ2-7	CATSREGLTYEQYF	TGTGCCACCAGCAGAGAGGGACTGACGTACGAGCAGTACTTC
TRBV6-5	15	TRBD2	NA	TRBJ2-1	CASSPFSGGNNEQFF	TGTGCCAGCAGCCCATTCAGCGGGGGCAACAATGAGCAGTTCTTC
TRBV5-1	14	TRBD2	NA	TRBJ2-1	CASSLTSGNNEQFF	TGCGCCAGCAGCTTGACTAGCGGGAACAATGAGCAGTTCTTC
TRBV11-2	14	NA	NA	TRBJ1-1	CASSLTALNTEAFF	TGTGCCAGCAGCTTGACGGCGTTGAACACTGAAGCTTTCTTT
TRBV4-2	15	TRBD2	NA	TRBJ2-1	CASSQLAGPYNEQFF	TGTGCCAGCAGCCAACTAGCGGGGCCCTACAATGAGCAGTTCTTC
TRBV4-1	14	NA	NA	TRBJ2-7	CASSQEDISYEQYF	TGCGCCAGCAGCCAAGAGGACATCTCCTACGAGCAGTACTTC
TRBV5-6	15	TRBD2	NA	TRBJ2-7	CASSRRTSGVYEQYF	TGTGCCAGCAGCCGTAGGACTAGCGGGGTCTACGAGCAGTACTTC
TRBV4-1	17	TRBD1	NA	TRBJ2-3	CASSQEGTGQGTDTQYF	TGCGCCAGCAGCCAAGAGGGGACAGGCCAAGGCACAGATACGCAGTATTTT
TRBV19	14	NA	NA	TRBJ1-6	CASSIDRANSPLHF	TGTGCCAGTAGTATAGACAGGGCCAATTCACCCCTCCACTTT
TRBV2	16	TRBD2	NA	TRBJ2-5	CASSEALAGGQETQYF	TGTGCCAGCAGTGAGGCGCTAGCGGGGGGCCAAGAGACCCAGTACTTC
TRBV10-1	15	TRBD2	NA	TRBJ2-3	CASSASGASTDTQYF	TGCGCCAGCAGTGCGAGCGGGGCTAGCACAGATACGCAGTATTTT
TRBV28	19	TRBD2	NA	TRBJ2-2	CASSPLRTSGNIGTGELFF	TGTGCCAGCAGTCCCCTCAGGACTAGCGGGAATATAGGCACCGGGGAGCTGTTTTTT
TRBV14	14	NA	NA	TRBJ2-2	CASSLGLGDGELFF	TGTGCCAGCAGCCTGGGGCTAGGGGACGGGGAGCTGTTTTTT
TRBV9	15	NA	NA	TRBJ2-1	CASSVGAEGVNEQFF	TGTGCCAGCAGCGTAGGTGCGGAAGGGGTAAATGAGCAGTTCTTC
TRBV19	17	NA	NA	TRBJ2-1	CASSIWGGRSSYNEQFF	TGTGCCAGTAGTATATGGGGGGGGCGGAGCTCCTACAATGAGCAGTTCTTC
TRBV6-5	11	NA	NA	TRBJ1-1	CASRMNTEAFF	TGTGCCAGCAGAATGAACACTGAAGCTTTCTTT
TRBV27	14	NA	NA	TRBJ2-1	CASSFGGSYNEQFF	TGTGCCAGCAGTTTCGGAGGCTCCTACAATGAGCAGTTCTTC
TRBV6-5	14	TRBD1	NA	TRBJ1-1	CASSPYVGTDKAFF	TGTGCCAGCAGCCCGTACGTCGGGACAGATAAAGCTTTCTTT
TRBV27	15	TRBD2	NA	TRBJ2-7	CASSYGLAGVSEQYF	TGTGCCAGCAGTTATGGACTAGCAGGAGTAAGCGAGCAGTACTTC
TRBV12-5	12	NA	NA	TRBJ2-7	CASGLGEYEQYF	TGTGCTAGTGGTTTAGGGGAGTACGAGCAGTACTTC
TRBV27	13	NA	once	TRBJ2-1	CASSLGSYNEQFF	TGTGCCAGCAGTTTGGGGTCCTACAATGAGCAGTTCTTC
TRBV7-3	13	TRBD1	NA	TRBJ2-1	CASSLTGQGEQFF	TGTGCCAGCAGCTTAACTGGACAGGGAGAGCAGTTCTTC
TRBV11-2	13	NA	NA	TRBJ2-7	CASSLEVSYEQYF	TGTGCCAGCAGCTTAGAGGTCTCCTACGAGCAGTACTTC
TRBV5-1	15	NA	NA	TRBJ2-7	CASSFQGRASYEQYF	TGCGCCAGCAGCTTCCAGGGGAGGGCCTCCTACGAGCAGTACTTC
TRBV13	14	NA	NA	TRBJ2-1	CASSLRESYNEQFF	TGTGCCAGCAGCTTACGGGAGTCCTACAATGAGCAGTTCTTC
TRBV11-2	15	NA	few	TRBJ2-3	CASSLEGRGTDTQYF	TGTGCCAGCAGCTTAGAAGGCCGGGGGACAGATACGCAGTATTTT
TRBV4-1	17	TRBD2	once	TRBJ2-1	CASSQEPLLAGGNEQFF	TGCGCCAGCAGCCAAGAGCCTTTACTAGCGGGAGGCAATGAGCAGTTCTTC
TRBV21-1	11	NA	NA	TRBJ1-2	CASSNFIGYTF	TGTGCCAGCAGCAATTTTATCGGCTACACCTTC
TRBV18	13	NA	NA	TRBJ1-1	CASLMGQNTEAFF	TGTGCCAGCTTAATGGGGCAGAACACTGAAGCTTTCTTT
TRBV5-4	16	NA	few	TRBJ2-3	CASSPGGRGGTDTQYF	TGTGCCAGCAGCCCCGGGGGGCGGGGAGGCACAGATACGCAGTATTTT
TRBV11-3	17	TRBD1	NA	TRBJ2-7	CASSLDPVAGGSHEQYF	TGTGCCAGCAGCTTAGATCCAGTTGCAGGGGGATCCCACGAGCAGTACTTC
TRBV5-5	14	NA	NA	TRBJ1-2	CASSSNRDRYGYTF	TGTGCCAGCAGCTCGAACAGGGACCGCTATGGCTACACCTTC
TRBV2	12	NA	NA	TRBJ2-3	CASSESEDTQYF	TGTGCCAGCAGTGAGTCGGAGGATACGCAGTATTTT
TRBV4-1	16	NA	NA	TRBJ1-5	CASSQDWIGGNQPQHF	TGCGCCAGCAGCCAAGATTGGATAGGGGGGAATCAGCCCCAGCATTTT
TRBV4-1	15	NA	NA	TRBJ2-3	CASSQLRVYTDTQYF	TGCGCCAGCAGCCAACTGAGGGTTTACACAGATACGCAGTATTTT
TRBV10-3	18	TRBD2	NA	TRBJ2-1	CAISDDGTSGRAYNEQFF	TGTGCCATCAGTGATGATGGGACTAGCGGGAGGGCCTACAATGAGCAGTTCTTC
TRBV29-1	13	NA	NA	TRBJ2-5	CSVLDSYQETQYF	TGCAGCGTTTTGGACAGTTATCAAGAGACCCAGTACTTC
TRBV4-1	17	NA	NA	TRBJ2-2	CASSQCSLPFQAGELFF	TGCGCCAGCAGCCAGTGTAGCCTCCCATTTCAGGCCGGGGAGCTGTTTTTT
TRBV4-1	16	TRBD2	NA	TRBJ2-1	CASSQEDRTRDNEQFF	TGCGCCAGCAGCCAAGAGGACCGGACTAGGGACAATGAGCAGTTCTTC
TRBV5-1	15	TRBD1	NA	TRBJ2-7	CASSLRQGTSDEQYF	TGCGCCAGCAGCTTGAGACAGGGAACTTCGGACGAGCAGTACTTC
TRBV4-1	13	NA	NA	TRBJ1-1	CASSQGENTEAFF	TGCGCCAGCAGCCAAGGGGAGAACACTGAAGCTTTCTTT
TRBV2	14	NA	NA	TRBJ2-1	CASSYSMNNDEQFF	TGTGCCAGCAGTTACTCCATGAACAATGATGAGCAGTTCTTC
TRBV5-1	17	TRBD1	NA	TRBJ2-7	CASSLGQGTPNSYEQYF	TGCGCCAGCAGCTTGGGACAGGGTACCCCCAACTCCTACGAGCAGTACTTC
TRBV5-1	16	TRBD2	NA	TRBJ2-7	CASSLDGLAGAYEQYF	TGCGCCAGCAGCTTGGACGGACTAGCGGGGGCCTACGAGCAGTACTTC